This T cell receptor beta chain came from a study of blood T cell repertoires in COVID-19. Measured with immunoSEQ multiplex PCR; TCRdb has only the in-frame clones, and not every one. The table lists 50,000 to 55,000 clones, approximately 84% of them singletons. Germline V gives CDR1 SGDLS, CDR2 YYNGEE. Between the trimmed V and J ends, which lost 3 bases and 4 bases, there was a span of 7 bases. The CDR3 is 12 amino acids. The sample was peripheral blood. The receptor was isolated from a man in his sixties or seventies with acute or convalescent COVID-19. The chain recombines TRBV9 with TRBJ1-2, with D possibly matching TRBD1 (5 bases). The CDR3 nucleotides are TGTGCCAGCAGCGCGGGACTCTATGGCTACACCTTC. This encodes CASSAGLYGYTF.